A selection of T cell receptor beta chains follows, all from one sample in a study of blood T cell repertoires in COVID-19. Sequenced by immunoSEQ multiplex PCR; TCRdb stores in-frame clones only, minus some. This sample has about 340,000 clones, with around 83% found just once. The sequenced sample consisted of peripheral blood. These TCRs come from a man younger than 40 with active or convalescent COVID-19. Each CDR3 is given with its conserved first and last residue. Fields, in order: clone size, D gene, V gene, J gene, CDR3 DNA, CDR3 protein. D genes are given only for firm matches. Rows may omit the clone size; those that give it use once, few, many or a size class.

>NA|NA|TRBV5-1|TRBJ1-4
TGCGCCAGCAGCCGGGGAGGTGGGGACGGGCTGAAAAGGCTGTTTTTT
CASSRGGGDGLKRLFF
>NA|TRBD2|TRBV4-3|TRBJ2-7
TGCGCCAGCAGCCAAGATTCTAGCGGACTCTCCTACGAGCAGTACTTC
CASSQDSSGLSYEQYF
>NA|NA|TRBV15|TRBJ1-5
TGTGCCACCAGCAGAGACAGGGCAAGTCAGCCCCAGCATTTT
CATSRDRASQPQHF
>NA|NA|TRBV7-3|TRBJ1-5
TGTGCCAGCAGCTCTACAGGGCAGCCCCAGCATTTT
CASSSTGQPQHF
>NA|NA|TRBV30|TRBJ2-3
TGTGCCTGGAATCTAGCAGATTTCACAGATACGCAGTATTTT
CAWNLADFTDTQYF
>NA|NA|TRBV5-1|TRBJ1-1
TGCGCCAGCAGCTCGTTAGTCGGGAACACTGAAGCTTTCTTT
CASSSLVGNTEAFF
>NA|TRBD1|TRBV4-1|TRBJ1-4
TGCGCCAGCAGCCACACTGCCTACAGGGGGCGCTGGGGGATGTTGATCGAAAAACTGTTTTTT
CASSHTAYRGRWGMLIEKLFF
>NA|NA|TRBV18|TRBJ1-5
TGTGCCAGCTCACCAGGGGCGGGCAATCAGCCCCAGCATTTT
CASSPGAGNQPQHF
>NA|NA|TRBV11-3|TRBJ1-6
TGTGCCAGCAGAACGAGCTCCTATAATTCACCCCTCCACTTT
CASRTSSYNSPLHF
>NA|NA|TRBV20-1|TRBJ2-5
TGCAGTGCTAGTTCTTACAAGGAGGAGACCCAGTACTTC
CSASSYKEETQYF
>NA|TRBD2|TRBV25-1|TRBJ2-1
TGTGCCAGCAGTGAATGGGTGGCGGGGGTCTACAATGAGCAGTTCTTC
CASSEWVAGVYNEQFF
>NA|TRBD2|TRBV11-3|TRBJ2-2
TGTGCCGGATTCCCCTGGCGGGAGGGCCGTACCGGGGAGCTGTTTTTT
CAGFPWREGRTGELFF
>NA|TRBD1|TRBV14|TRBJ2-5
TGTGCCAGCAGCCCACAGGGGGCTGAAGAGACCCAGTACTTC
CASSPQGAEETQYF
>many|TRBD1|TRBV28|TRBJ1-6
TGTGCCAGCAGTTTCAGAGGGGGCGGTTCACCCCTCCACTTT
CASSFRGGGSPLHF
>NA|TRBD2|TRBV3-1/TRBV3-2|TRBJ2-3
TGTGCCAGCAGCCAGCCGGGACTAGCGGGGGCGGCAGATACGCAGTATTTT
CASSQPGLAGAADTQYF
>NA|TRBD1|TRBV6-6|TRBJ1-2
TGTGCCAGCAGTGGGGACAGGGAGGGTGGCTACACCTTC
CASSGDREGGYTF
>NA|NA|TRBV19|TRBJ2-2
TGTGCCAGTAGTTCCCAGTCTGTCGGGGAGCTGTTTTTT
CASSSQSVGELFF
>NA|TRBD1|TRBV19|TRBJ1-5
TGTGCCAGTAGTATAGAAGCCTTCATGGGACAGGGAATCGCAAATCAGCCCCAGCATTTT
CASSIEAFMGQGIANQPQHF
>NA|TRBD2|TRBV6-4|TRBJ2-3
TGTGCCAGCAGTGTGAATAGCGGGGGGGTTGATACGCAGTATTTT
CASSVNSGGVDTQYF
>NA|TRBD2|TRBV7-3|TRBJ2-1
TGTGCCAGCAGCTTGGCGGGAGACCCTTACAATGAGCAGTTCTTC
CASSLAGDPYNEQFF
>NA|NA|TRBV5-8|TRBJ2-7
TGTGCCAGCAGCTTGGCCAGTTACTCCTACGAGCAGTACTTC
CASSLASYSYEQYF
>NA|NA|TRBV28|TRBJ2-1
TGTGCCAGCAGTTTGGCTAGCGCCCACAATGAGCAGTTCTTC
CASSLASAHNEQFF
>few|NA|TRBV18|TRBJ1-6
TGTGCCAGCTCACGAGAGGAGATAAATTCACCCCTCCACTTT
CASSREEINSPLHF
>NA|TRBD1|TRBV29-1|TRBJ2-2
TGCAGCGCCAGAATCACTCCGACAGGGGGGACCGGGGAGCTGTTTTTT
CSARITPTGGTGELFF
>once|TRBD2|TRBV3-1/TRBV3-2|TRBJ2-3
TGTGCCAGCAGCCAGGGACTAGCGGGATTCACACCTAGCACAGATACGCAGTATTTT
CASSQGLAGFTPSTDTQYF
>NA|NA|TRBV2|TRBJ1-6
TGTGCCAGCAGTGTCCTGGGTGCAGGCAATTCACCCCTCCACTTT
CASSVLGAGNSPLHF
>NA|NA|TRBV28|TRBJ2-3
TGTGCCAGCAGTTTTCGGACAAAGGAAGCAGATACGCAGTATTTT
CASSFRTKEADTQYF
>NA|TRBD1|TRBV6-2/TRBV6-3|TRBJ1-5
TGTGCCAGCAGTAGAGACAGGGCCCAGCATTTT
CASSRDRAQHF
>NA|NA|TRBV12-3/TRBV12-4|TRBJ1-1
TGTGCCAGCACCCTAGAAACTGACACTGAAGCTTTCTTT
CASTLETDTEAFF
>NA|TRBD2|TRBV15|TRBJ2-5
TGTGCCACCAGCAGGGGTAGCGGGGAACCAATAGAGACCCAGTACTTC
CATSRGSGEPIETQYF
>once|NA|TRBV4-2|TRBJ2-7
TGTGCCAGCAGCCAAGAAAGTCGGGCGGGGGAGCAGTACTTC
CASSQESRAGEQYF
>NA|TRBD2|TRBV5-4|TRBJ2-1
TGTGCCAGCAGCTTGAAGACTAGCGGGGGCGATGAGCAGTTCTTC
CASSLKTSGGDEQFF
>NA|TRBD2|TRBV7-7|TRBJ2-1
TGTGCCAGCAGCTTAGGGCTAGCGGGGGGGCATGAGCAGTTCTTC
CASSLGLAGGHEQFF
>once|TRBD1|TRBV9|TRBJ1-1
TGTGCCAGCAGCGATGACAGGGGGGCCAAGGGCACTGAAGCTTTCTTT
CASSDDRGAKGTEAFF
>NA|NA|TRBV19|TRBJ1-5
TGTGCCAGTACCGCGACGGGGGGAAGAGGGAATCAGCCCCAGCATTTT
CASTATGGRGNQPQHF
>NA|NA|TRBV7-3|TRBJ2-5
TGTGCCAGCAGCTCCTTTAGCGGAGAGACCCAGTACTTC
CASSSFSGETQYF
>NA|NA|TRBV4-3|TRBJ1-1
TGCGCCAGCAGCCAAGTTGGGCCGGGGACTGAAGCTTTCTTT
CASSQVGPGTEAFF